These 7 T cell receptor beta chains share one sample of origin, sequenced in a study of blood T cell repertoires in COVID-19. Assay: immunoSEQ multiplex PCR; the TCRdb copy retains only in-frame clones and omits some. The sample includes 50,000 to 65,000 clones, roughly 84% seen only once; the top ten take about 16%. Sequencing input: peripheral blood. The receptors were sampled from a man aged 60 to 75 with COVID-19, enrolled during active disease.

The chain has TRBV6-5 and TRBJ2-1; 14 bases map to TRBD2. Trimming took 0 bases from V and 9 from J; bases not matched to a gene: 4. Germline-derived CDR1 and CDR2 are MNHEY and SVGAGI. This CDR3 has 16 amino acids. The DNA of the CDR3 is TGTGCCAGCAGTTACTCGGGACTAGCGGGAGTAGGTGAGCAGTTCTTC. Residues: CASSYSGLAGVGEQFF.

DNA for the CDR3: TGTGCCAGCAGTAAACCGGGACAGGCCTCCTACGAGCAGTACTTC. Its protein product is CASSKPGQASYEQYF. The chain couples TRBV6-6 to TRBJ2-7; 8 nucleotides match TRBD1. The CDR3 length is 15 residues. The germline V gene has CDR1 MNHNY and CDR2 SVGAGI (reference sequence). V shed 5 bases, J shed 0 bases, and the junction held 6 bases outside the gene matches.

CDR3 in amino acids: CASSLSAGPYNEQFF. The CDR3 DNA reads as TGTGCCAGCAGCCTCTCTGCGGGTCCTTACAATGAGCAGTTCTTC. The V and J genes are TRBV3-1 (or the pseudogene TRBV3-2) and TRBJ2-1, with D tentatively TRBD2 (5 bases). The CDR3 has 15 residues. V shed 4 bases and J shed 4 bases, with 14 bases lying between them. Germline V lookup: CDR1 LGHDT, CDR2 YNNKEL (reference sequence).

This rearrangement joins TRBV5-1 to TRBJ1-2; D is undetermined. Germline loops: CDR1 SGHRS, CDR2 YFSETQ. V lost 1 base, J lost 2 bases, and 6 bases lay in between. This CDR3 is 13 amino acids long. The CDR3 protein is CASSLNQNYGYTF. DNA of the CDR3: TGCGCCAGCAGCTTGAACCAGAACTATGGCTACACCTTC.

The chain is built from TRBV7-9 and TRBJ2-1; TRBD2 is a possible D gene (6 bases). V lost 5 bases, J lost 0 bases, and 14 bases lay in between. This CDR3 spans 16 amino acids. Germline V lookup: CDR1 SEHNR, CDR2 FQNEAQ (reference sequence). The CDR3 nucleotides read TGTGCCAGCAGCCCAACTAGCCCCAGCTCCTACAATGAGCAGTTCTTC. Protein: CASSPTSPSSYNEQFF.

The J gene is TRBJ2-1, the V gene TRBV6-5; TRBD2 is a possible D gene (6 bases). Germline-derived CDR1 and CDR2 are MNHEY and SVGAGI. The length of the CDR3 is 14 residues. Written as DNA, the CDR3 is TGTGCTCTGGGAGGACCAAGCTCCTACAATGAGCAGTTCTTC. This sequence encodes CALGGPSSYNEQFF.

V is TRBV28 and J is TRBJ2-5; D call uncertain. Deletions cut 1 base from V and 0 bases from J, with 12 bases between. The CDR3 consists of 16 residues. Germline values: CDR1 MDHEN, CDR2 SYDVKM. CDR3 loop: CASSLSPTEYQETQYF. CDR3 nucleotides: TGTGCCAGCAGTTTATCTCCCACAGAGTACCAAGAGACCCAGTACTTC.